The TCR beta chain under discussion was sequenced for a study of blood T cell repertoires in COVID-19. Across the whole study: Researchers got acute and convalescent COVID-19 samples from the United States, Italy and Spain. From T cells, B-cell-depleted T cells, or PBMCs came the material, which was cDNA or gDNA.

Original handling: The authors estimated nucleated cell counts from reference gene primer amplification. Here immunoSEQ multiplex PCR was the method, and the copy in TCRdb shows in-frame clones only, minus some. The V and J calls and clone size were taken over from that table, and D and trimming were inferred from the DNA. The sample yields 25,000 to 35,000 clones, about four fifths seen once. The specimen was peripheral blood. The receptor's source is a woman of 80 years or more with acute or convalescent COVID-19.

CDR3 bases: TGTGCCAGCAGCCAGTCAGAGAACACTGAAGCTTTCTTT. Translating it yields CASSQSENTEAFF. This chain connects TRBV11-3 to TRBJ1-1; D remains unclear. Germline assignment: CDR1 SGHNT and CDR2 YENEEA. The CDR3 length is 13 residues. Trimming cost V 5 bases and J 1 base, with 8 bases left between them.